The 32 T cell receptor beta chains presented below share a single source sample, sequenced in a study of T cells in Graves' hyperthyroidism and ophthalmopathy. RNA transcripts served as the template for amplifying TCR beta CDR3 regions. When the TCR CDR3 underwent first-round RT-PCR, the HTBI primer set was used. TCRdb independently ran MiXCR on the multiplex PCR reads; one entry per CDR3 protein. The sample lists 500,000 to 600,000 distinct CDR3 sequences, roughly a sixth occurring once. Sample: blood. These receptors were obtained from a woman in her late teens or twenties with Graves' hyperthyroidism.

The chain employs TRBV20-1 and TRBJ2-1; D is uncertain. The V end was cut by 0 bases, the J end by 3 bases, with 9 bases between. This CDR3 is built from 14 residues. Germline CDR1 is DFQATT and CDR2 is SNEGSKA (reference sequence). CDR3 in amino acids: CSARDAVLYNEQFF. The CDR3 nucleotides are TGCAGTGCTAGAGATGCAGTTCTCTACAATGAGCAGTTCTTC.

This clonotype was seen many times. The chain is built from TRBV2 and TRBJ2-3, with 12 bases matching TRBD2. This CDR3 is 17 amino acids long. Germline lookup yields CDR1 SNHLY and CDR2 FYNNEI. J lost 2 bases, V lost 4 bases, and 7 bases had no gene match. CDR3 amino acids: CASSGVASGGATDTQYF. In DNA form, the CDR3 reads TGTGCCAGCAGTGGGGTGGCTAGCGGGGGGGCCACAGATACGCAGTATTTT.

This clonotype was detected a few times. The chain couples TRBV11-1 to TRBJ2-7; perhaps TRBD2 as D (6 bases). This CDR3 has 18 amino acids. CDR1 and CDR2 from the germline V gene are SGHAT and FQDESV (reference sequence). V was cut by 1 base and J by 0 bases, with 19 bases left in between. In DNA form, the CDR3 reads TGTGCCAGCAGCTTAGAGTCGGTCGTTAGCGGTGTCTCCTACGAGCAGTACTTC. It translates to CASSLESVVSGVSYEQYF.

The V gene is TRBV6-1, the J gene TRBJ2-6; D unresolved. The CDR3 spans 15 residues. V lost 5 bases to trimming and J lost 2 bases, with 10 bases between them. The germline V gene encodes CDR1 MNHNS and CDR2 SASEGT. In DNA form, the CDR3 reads TGTGCCAGCAGTTACGGACGACCTGGGGCCAACGTCCTGACTTTC. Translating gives CASSYGRPGANVLTF.

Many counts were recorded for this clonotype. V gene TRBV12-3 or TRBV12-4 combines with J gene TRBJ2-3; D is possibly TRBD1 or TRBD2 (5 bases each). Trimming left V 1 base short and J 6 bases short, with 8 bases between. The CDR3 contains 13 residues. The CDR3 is CASSLDGADTQYF. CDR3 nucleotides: TGTGCCAGCAGTTTAGACGGGGCGGATACGCAGTATTTT.

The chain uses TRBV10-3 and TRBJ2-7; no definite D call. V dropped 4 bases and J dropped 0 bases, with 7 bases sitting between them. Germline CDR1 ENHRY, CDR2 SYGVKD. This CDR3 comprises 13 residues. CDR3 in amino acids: CAISVSLSYEQYF. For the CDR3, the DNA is TGTGCCATCAGTGTTAGTCTCTCCTACGAGCAGTACTTC.

CDR3 protein: CASSLQWSEQFF. CDR3 bases: TGTGCCAGCAGTTTACAATGGTCTGAGCAGTTCTTC. The J gene is TRBJ2-1, the V gene TRBV12-3 or TRBV12-4; D gene uncertain. Trimming stripped 2 bases from V and 9 bases from J, with 8 bases between. The CDR3 runs to 12 residues.

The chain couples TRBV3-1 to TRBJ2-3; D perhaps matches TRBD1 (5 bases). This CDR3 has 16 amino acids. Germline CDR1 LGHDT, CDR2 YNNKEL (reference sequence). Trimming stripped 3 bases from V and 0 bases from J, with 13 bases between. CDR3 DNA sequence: TGTGCCAGCAGCCATACAAGGGGAACGAGCACAGATACGCAGTATTTT. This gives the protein CASSHTRGTSTDTQYF.

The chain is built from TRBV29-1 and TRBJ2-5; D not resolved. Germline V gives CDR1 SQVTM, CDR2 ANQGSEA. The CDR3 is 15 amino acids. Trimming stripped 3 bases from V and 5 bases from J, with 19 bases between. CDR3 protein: CSVDPGRSFLETQYF. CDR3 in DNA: TGCAGCGTTGATCCCGGACGGAGCTTTCTGGAGACCCAGTACTTC.

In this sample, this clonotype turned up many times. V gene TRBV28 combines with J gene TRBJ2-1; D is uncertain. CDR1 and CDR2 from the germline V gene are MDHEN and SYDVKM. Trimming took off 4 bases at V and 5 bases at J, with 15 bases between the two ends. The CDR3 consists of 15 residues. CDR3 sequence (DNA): TGTGCCAGCAGTTCCACCGCGAGCGCCAACAATGAGCAGTTCTTC. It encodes CASSSTASANNEQFF.

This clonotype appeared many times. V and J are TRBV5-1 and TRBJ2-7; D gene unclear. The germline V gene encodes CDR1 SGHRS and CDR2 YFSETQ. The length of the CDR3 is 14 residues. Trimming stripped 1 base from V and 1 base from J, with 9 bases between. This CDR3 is CASSLRPRSYEQYF. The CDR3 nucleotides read TGCGCCAGCAGCTTGCGTCCCAGATCCTACGAGCAGTACTTC.

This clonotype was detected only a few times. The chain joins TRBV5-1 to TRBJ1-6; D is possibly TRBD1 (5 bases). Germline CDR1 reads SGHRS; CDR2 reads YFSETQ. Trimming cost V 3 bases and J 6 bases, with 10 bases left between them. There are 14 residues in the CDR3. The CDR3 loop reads CASSSDTFNSPLHF. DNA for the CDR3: TGCGCCAGCAGCTCGGACACCTTTAATTCACCCCTCCACTTT.

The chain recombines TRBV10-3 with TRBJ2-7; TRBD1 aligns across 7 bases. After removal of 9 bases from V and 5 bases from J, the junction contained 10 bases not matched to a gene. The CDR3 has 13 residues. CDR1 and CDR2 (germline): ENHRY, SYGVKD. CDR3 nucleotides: TGTGCCATGGGGAACCGGACAGGCCACGAGCAGTACTTC. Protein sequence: CAMGNRTGHEQYF.

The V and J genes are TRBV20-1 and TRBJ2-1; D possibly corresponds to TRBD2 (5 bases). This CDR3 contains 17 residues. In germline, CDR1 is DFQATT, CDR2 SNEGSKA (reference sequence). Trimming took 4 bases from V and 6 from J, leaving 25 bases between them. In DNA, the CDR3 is TGCAGTGCTACCGCCGCGAGGGAGATAAAGAGAGGCAATGAGCAGTTCTTC. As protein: CSATAAREIKRGNEQFF.

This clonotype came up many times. The CDR3 DNA reads as TGCAGTGCTAGAGGACAGTGGGGAGGTCGAGCCGGGGAGCTGTTTTTT. Translating it yields CSARGQWGGRAGELFF. The J gene is TRBJ2-2, the V gene TRBV20-1; D perhaps matches TRBD2 (6 bases). The CDR3 spans 16 residues. Germline V gives CDR1 DFQATT, CDR2 SNEGSKA (reference sequence). The ends were cut back, 1 base at V and 6 bases at J, with 18 bases in the middle.

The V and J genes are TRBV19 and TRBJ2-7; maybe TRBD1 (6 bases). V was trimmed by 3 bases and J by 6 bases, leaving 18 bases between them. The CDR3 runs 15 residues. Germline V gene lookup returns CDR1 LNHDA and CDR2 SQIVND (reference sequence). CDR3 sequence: CASSIKATGIFEQYF. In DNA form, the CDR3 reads TGTGCCAGTAGTATTAAAGCGACAGGAATCTTCGAGCAGTACTTC.

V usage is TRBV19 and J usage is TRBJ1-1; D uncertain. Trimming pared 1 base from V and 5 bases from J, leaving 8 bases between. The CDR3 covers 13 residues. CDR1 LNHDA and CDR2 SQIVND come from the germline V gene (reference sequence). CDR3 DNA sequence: TGTGCCAGTAGTATAGGCCAGGTTACTGAAGCTTTCTTT. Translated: CASSIGQVTEAFF.

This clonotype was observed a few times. In DNA, the CDR3 is TGTGCCTGGAGGAGGGGTATAGCGGGAGGGCCCTACGAGCAGTACTTC. This encodes CAWRRGIAGGPYEQYF. V and J are TRBV30 and TRBJ2-7, with TRBD2 matching 11 bases. Germline V gives CDR1 GTSNPN, CDR2 SVGIG (reference sequence). J lost 2 bases, V lost 3 bases, and 9 bases had no gene match. The CDR3 extends over 16 amino acids.

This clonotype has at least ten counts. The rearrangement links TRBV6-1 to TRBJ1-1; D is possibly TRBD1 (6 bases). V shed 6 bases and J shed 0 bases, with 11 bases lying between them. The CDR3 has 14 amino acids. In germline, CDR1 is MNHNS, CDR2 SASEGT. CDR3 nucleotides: TGTGCCAGCAGGCGAGACAGGATGAACACTGAAGCTTTCTTT. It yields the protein CASRRDRMNTEAFF.

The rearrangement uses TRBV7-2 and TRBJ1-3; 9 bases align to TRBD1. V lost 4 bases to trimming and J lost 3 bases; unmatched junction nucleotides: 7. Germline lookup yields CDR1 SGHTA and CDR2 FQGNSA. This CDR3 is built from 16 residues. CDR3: CASSSPTGGSGNTIYF. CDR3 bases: TGTGCCAGCAGCTCGCCGACAGGGGGAAGTGGAAACACCATATATTTT.

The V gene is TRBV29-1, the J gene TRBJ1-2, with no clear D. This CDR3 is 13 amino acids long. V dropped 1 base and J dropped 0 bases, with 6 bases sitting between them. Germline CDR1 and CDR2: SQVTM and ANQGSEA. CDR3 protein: CSVEAAANYGYTF. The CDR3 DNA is TGCAGCGTTGAAGCAGCAGCTAACTATGGCTACACCTTC.

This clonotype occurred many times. CDR3 amino acids: CASSLGQYLTGELFF. DNA of the CDR3: TGTGCCAGCAGCCTCGGACAGTACCTCACCGGGGAGCTGTTTTTT. The chain couples TRBV7-2 to TRBJ2-2; tentatively, D is TRBD1 (6 bases). Trimming took off 5 bases at V and 4 bases at J, with 14 bases between the two ends. The CDR3 length is 15 residues. The V gene's germline CDR1 is SGHTA and CDR2 FQGNSA.

CDR3: CASSFLPGPNQPQHF. The CDR3 nucleotides are TGTGCCAGCAGTTTTTTGCCAGGACCGAATCAGCCCCAGCATTTT. The genes are TRBV27 and TRBJ1-5; no reliable D call. CDR3 length: 15 amino acids. In germline, CDR1 is MNHEY, CDR2 SMNVEV (reference sequence). The germline V and J ends were trimmed by 3 bases and 4 bases, with 13 bases remaining between them.

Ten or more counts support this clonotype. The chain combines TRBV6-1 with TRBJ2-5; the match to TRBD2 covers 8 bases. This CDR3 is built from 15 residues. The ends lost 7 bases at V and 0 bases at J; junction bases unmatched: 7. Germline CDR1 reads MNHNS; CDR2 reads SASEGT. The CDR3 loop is CASKLAERYQETQYF. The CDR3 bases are TGTGCCAGCAAACTAGCGGAGCGGTACCAAGAGACCCAGTACTTC.

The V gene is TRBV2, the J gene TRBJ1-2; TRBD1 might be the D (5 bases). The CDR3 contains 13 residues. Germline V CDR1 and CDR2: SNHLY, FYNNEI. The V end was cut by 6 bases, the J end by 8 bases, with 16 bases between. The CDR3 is CASRGDSPEGYTF. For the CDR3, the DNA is TGTGCCAGCAGAGGAGACAGCCCGGAGGGCTACACCTTC.

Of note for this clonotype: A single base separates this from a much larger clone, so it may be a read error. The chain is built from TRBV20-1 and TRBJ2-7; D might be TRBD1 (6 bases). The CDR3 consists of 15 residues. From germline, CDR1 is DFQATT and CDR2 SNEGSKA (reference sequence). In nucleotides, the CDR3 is TGCAATGCCTCACCCAATACAGGGTTGGGGTACGAGCAGTACTTC. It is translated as CNASPNTGLGYEQYF.

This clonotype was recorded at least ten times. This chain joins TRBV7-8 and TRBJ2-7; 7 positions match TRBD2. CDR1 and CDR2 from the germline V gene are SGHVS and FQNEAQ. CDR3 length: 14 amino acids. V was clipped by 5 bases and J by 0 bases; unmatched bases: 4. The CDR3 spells CASSARLASYEQYF. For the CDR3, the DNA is TGTGCCAGCAGCGCACGACTAGCCTCCTACGAGCAGTACTTC.

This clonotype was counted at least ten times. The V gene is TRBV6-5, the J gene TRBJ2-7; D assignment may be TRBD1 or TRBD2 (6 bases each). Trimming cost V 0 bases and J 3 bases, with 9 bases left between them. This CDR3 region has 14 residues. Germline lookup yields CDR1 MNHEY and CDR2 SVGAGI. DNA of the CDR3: TGTGCCAGCAGTTACTCGAGGGGGGTCTACGAGCAGTACTTC. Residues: CASSYSRGVYEQYF.

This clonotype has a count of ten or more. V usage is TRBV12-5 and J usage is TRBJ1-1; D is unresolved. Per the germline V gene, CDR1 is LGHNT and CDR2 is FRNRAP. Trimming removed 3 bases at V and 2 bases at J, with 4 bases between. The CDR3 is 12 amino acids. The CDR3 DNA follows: TGTGCTAGTGGTTTAGAAAACACTGAAGCTTTCTTT. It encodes CASGLENTEAFF.

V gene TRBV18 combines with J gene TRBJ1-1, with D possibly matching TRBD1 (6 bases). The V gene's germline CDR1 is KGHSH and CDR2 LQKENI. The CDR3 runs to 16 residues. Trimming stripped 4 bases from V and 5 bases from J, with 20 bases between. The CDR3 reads CASSQEGTPGGTEAFF. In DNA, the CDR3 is TGTGCCAGCTCACAGGAAGGGACACCCGGTGGGACTGAAGCTTTCTTT.

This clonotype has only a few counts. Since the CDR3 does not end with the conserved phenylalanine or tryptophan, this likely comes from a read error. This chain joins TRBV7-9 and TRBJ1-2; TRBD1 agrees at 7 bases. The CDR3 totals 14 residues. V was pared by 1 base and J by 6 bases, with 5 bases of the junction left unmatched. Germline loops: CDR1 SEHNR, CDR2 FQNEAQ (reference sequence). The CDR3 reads CASSLVAGGDGYTL. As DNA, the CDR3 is TGTGCCAGCAGCTTAGTCGCAGGGGGGGATGGCTACACCCTC.

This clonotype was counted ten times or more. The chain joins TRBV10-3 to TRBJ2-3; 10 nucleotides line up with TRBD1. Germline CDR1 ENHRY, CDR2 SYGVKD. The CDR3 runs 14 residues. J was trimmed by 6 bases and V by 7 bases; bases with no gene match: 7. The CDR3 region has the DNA TGTGCCATCAAGGGACAGGGGAATGTGGATACGCAGTATTTT. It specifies CAIKGQGNVDTQYF.